This T cell receptor beta chain was found in a study of blood T cell repertoires in COVID-19. Using immunoSEQ multiplex PCR, the repertoire was profiled, and TCRdb retains in-frame clones only, with some absent. The sample carries about 110,000 clones, roughly 90% recorded once. Germline lookup yields CDR1 MNHNY and CDR2 SVGAGI (reference sequence). The germline V and J ends were trimmed by 5 bases and 5 bases, with 6 bases remaining between them. This CDR3 is built from 11 residues. This TCR was sampled from a woman aged 65 to 85 who had recovered from COVID-19. The sequenced material came from peripheral blood. The chain uses TRBV6-6 and TRBJ1-2, with D possibly matching TRBD1 (5 bases). CDR3 region: CASSRQYGYTF. The CDR3 region has the DNA TGTGCCAGCAGTAGACAGTATGGCTACACCTTC.